The rows below give T cell receptor beta chains drawn from one sample of a study of lymphopenia after photon versus proton radiotherapy. The repertoire was sequenced with immunoSEQ multiplex PCR; TCRdb's copy has only in-frame clones and lacks some. This sample carries over 25,000 clones, about nine tenths of them seen once, and the ten largest clones take around 0.89%. The sample in question was peripheral blood, obtained from a patient treated with photon-based radiotherapy. Source of these receptors: a woman aged 45-60 years with cholangiocarcinoma. Each CDR3 is given without its conserved first and last residue.

j_call | v_call | cdr3_length | cdr3_aa
TRBJ2-1 | TRBV13 | 12 | ASSPRDRGNEQF
TRBJ1-6 | TRBV27 | 13 | ASSYRDRRNSPLH
TRBJ2-5 | TRBV4-3 | 15 | ASSLGLAGTIGETQY
TRBJ2-7 | TRBV7-2 | 15 | ASSLAAQGDVSYEQY
TRBJ1-4 | TRBV5-4 | 13 | ASSLSSSTNEKLF
TRBJ2-5 | TRBV5-6 | 14 | ASSLGLAETQETQY
TRBJ1-6 | TRBV21-1 | 15 | ASSWGERVSYNSPLH
TRBJ1-1 | TRBV6-5 | 11 | ASSSLGQDEAF
TRBJ1-5 | TRBV6-1 | 11 | ASSLYSYQPQH
TRBJ1-2 | TRBV2 | 12 | ASTTQGDNYGYT
TRBJ2-3 | TRBV6-6 | 14 | ASSGTSGGAGDTQY
TRBJ2-1 | TRBV7-9 | 10 | ASREAYNEQF
TRBJ2-7 | TRBV6-5 | 14 | ASSYGVGAGAYEQY
TRBJ1-2 | TRBV5-1 | 13 | ASSLIPGERYGYT
TRBJ2-7 | TRBV2 | 11 | ASSGTATYEQY
TRBJ1-2 | TRBV19 | 11 | ASSTDRVYGYT
TRBJ1-4 | TRBV30 | 14 | AWRGRGRSLNEKLF
TRBJ2-1 | TRBV4-1 | 16 | ASRPGLAGEISYNEQF
TRBJ2-1 | TRBV27 | 13 | ASSPRLSGGDEQF
TRBJ2-7 | TRBV18 | 16 | ASSPPGQGAFRAGEQY
TRBJ2-7 | TRBV7-2 | 14 | ASSPADRTGPYEQY
TRBJ2-2 | TRBV11-2 | 11 | ASSFGSAGELF
TRBJ1-1 | TRBV9 | 13 | ASSAQATGHTEAF
TRBJ1-1 | TRBV7-8 | 11 | ASSSRHEPEAF
TRBJ1-1 | TRBV4-3 | 13 | ASSQGPRMDTEAF
TRBJ1-2 | TRBV29-1 | 10 | SAPGPFEGYT
TRBJ2-1 | TRBV2 | 18 | ASSGRWWGRTSGGDNEQF
TRBJ1-5 | TRBV6-5 | 13 | ASSRTGNSNQPQH
TRBJ2-4 | TRBV5-4 | 14 | ASSLALGRGENIQY
TRBJ1-1 | TRBV29-1 | 14 | SVVGSLGGWDTEAF
TRBJ1-2 | TRBV2 | 16 | ASSVRDAPFPRDYGYT
TRBJ2-4 | TRBV6-1 | 12 | ASSEAGRKNIQY
TRBJ1-1 | TRBV19 | 12 | ASSIGQPNTEAF
TRBJ2-7 | TRBV19 | 13 | ATSSDRVMSYEQY
TRBJ2-4 | TRBV18 | 14 | ASSPDDLGLKNIQY
TRBJ1-4 | TRBV19 | 14 | ASSTGTGGTNEKLF
TRBJ2-3 | TRBV7-9 | 12 | ASSVSELSSTQY
TRBJ2-7 | TRBV19 | 12 | ASSADRIPWEQY
TRBJ2-3 | TRBV7-9 | 13 | ASSLNSGSTDTQY
TRBJ2-7 | TRBV5-4 | 11 | ASKLGGSYEQY
TRBJ2-7 | TRBV11-2 | 12 | ASSSRAAGNEQY
TRBJ1-2 | TRBV5-1 | 11 | ASSHLVDYGYT
TRBJ1-1 | TRBV9 | 12 | ASSVEAINTEAF
TRBJ1-1 | TRBV27 | 10 | ASSSTTTEAF
TRBJ2-7 | TRBV7-2 | 11 | ASSLGSASKQY
TRBJ2-7 | TRBV7-9 | 10 | ASSDGTYEQY
TRBJ1-5 | TRBV11-2 | 11 | ASSYRANQPQH
TRBJ2-2 | TRBV6-6 | 14 | ASSSQGQTNTGELF
TRBJ1-2 | TRBV6-1 | 12 | ASSVRGVDYGYT